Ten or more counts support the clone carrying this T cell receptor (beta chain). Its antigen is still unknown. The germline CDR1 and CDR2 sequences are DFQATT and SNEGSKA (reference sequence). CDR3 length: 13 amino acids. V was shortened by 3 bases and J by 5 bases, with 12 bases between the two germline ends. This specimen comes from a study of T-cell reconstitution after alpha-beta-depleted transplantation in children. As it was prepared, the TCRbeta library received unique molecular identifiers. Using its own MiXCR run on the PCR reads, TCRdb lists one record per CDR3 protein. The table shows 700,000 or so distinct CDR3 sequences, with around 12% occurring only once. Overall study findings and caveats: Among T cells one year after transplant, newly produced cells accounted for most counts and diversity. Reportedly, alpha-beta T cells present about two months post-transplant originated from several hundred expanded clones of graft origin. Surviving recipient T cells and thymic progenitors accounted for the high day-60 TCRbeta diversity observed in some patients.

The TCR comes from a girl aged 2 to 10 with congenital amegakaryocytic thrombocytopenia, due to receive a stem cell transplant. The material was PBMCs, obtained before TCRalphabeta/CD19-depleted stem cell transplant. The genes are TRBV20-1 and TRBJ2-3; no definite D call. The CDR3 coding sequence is TGCAGTGCTAGGGCCTTCGGGCTAGATACGCAGTATTTT. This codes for CSARAFGLDTQYF.